The 21 T cell receptor beta chains given below trace back to one sample, sequenced in a study of T-cell memory formation after mild COVID-19 (dated by TCRdb to the early 2020s). The library was made by 5' RACE. The listed sequencing device is Illumina NovaSeq 6000. Using fastp at Q25 and MiXCR, TCRdb reprocessed the public reads and kept productive beta chains. Entries are consolidated by CDR3 protein sequence, retaining the most common genes and DNA. For this sample there are about 350,000 distinct CDR3 sequences; approximately 14% appear just once. 20% to 25% of the sample lies in the top ten. The sample taken for sequencing was PBMCs or a T cell subset sorted from them (not recorded which). These receptors originate from a man aged 18 to 29 who had mild COVID-19 (a few samples of this study predate the infection). The sample titles of this study are shuffled in the database, so cell type and time point are left out; the donor was told from shared clones.

The rearrangement links TRBV6-6 to TRBJ2-7; tentatively, D is TRBD1 or TRBD2 (5 bases each). There are 14 residues in the CDR3. Germline V gene sequence: CDR1 MNHNY, CDR2 SVGAGI (reference sequence). Deletions cut 7 bases from V and 9 bases from J, with 22 bases between. The chain's CDR3 is CASKQGAGALWQYF. The CDR3 nucleotides read TGTGCCAGCAAACAAGGGGCCGGGGCATTGTGGCAGTACTTC.

V gene TRBV2 combines with J gene TRBJ1-5; D perhaps matches TRBD1 (6 bases). Per the germline V gene, CDR1 is SNHLY and CDR2 is FYNNEI. Trimming left V 5 bases short and J 4 bases short, with 12 bases between. The CDR3 sequence is 14 residues long. The chain's CDR3 is CASSSVGANQPQHF. The CDR3 nucleotides are TGTGCCAGCAGTTCAGTGGGGGCTAATCAGCCCCAGCATTTT.

This clonotype showed up just a few times. The chain employs TRBV5-1 and TRBJ2-1, with D possibly TRBD1 on 5 matching bases. Trimming left V 0 bases short and J 5 bases short, with 12 bases between. CDR3 size: 15 residues. CDR1 SGHRS and CDR2 YFSETQ come from the germline V gene. The CDR3: CASSLVPGRDNEQFF. The CDR3 region has the DNA TGCGCCAGCAGCTTGGTTCCAGGGCGCGACAATGAGCAGTTCTTC.

The CDR3: CASSYSLPISTDTQYF. In DNA form, the CDR3 reads TGTGCCAGCAGTTACTCTCTCCCTATTAGCACAGATACGCAGTATTTT. The chain combines TRBV6-5 with TRBJ2-3; D gene unclear. V was trimmed by 0 bases and J by 0 bases, leaving 10 bases between them. The CDR3 is 16 residues long. Germline-derived CDR1 and CDR2 are MNHEY and SVGAGI.

In DNA, the CDR3 is TGTGCCACCAGTGATTTGCGTAAGGGGGGCGATGAGCAGTTCTTC. Translating gives CATSDLRKGGDEQFF. V usage is TRBV24-1 and J usage is TRBJ2-1, with D perhaps given as TRBD1 or TRBD2 (6 bases each). The CDR3 runs to 15 residues. Between the trimmed V and J ends, which lost 0 bases and 8 bases, there was a span of 13 bases. CDR1 is KGHDR, CDR2 SFDVKD, per germline.

This chain connects TRBV6-1 to TRBJ2-5; maybe TRBD2 (6 bases). The CDR3 length is 13 residues. Germline values: CDR1 MNHNS, CDR2 SASEGT. V lost 4 bases, J lost 1 base, and 7 bases lay in between. CDR3 amino acids: CASSAGSQETQYF. CDR3 in DNA: TGTGCCAGCAGTGCCGGGAGCCAAGAGACCCAGTACTTC.

This clonotype has only a few counts. The rearrangement joins TRBV4-1 to TRBJ1-2, with D possibly TRBD1 on 6 matching bases. Looked up from germline, CDR1 is MGHRA and CDR2 is YSYEKL. V gave up 1 base and J gave up 4 bases, with 10 bases separating them. This CDR3 contains 14 residues. The DNA of the CDR3 is TGCGCCAGCAGCCAAGTTCGACAGGCCTATGGCTACACCTTC. Residues: CASSQVRQAYGYTF.

This clonotype was detected only a few times. This sequence joins TRBV2 and TRBJ2-5; the D gene is possibly TRBD2 (6 bases). V lost 8 bases, J lost 1 base, and 14 bases lay in between. Germline CDR1 and CDR2: SNHLY and FYNNEI. The CDR3 loop spans 14 amino acids. CDR3: CASAERRGQETQYF. The DNA of the CDR3 is TGTGCCAGCGCAGAAAGGCGGGGCCAAGAGACCCAGTACTTC.

The rearrangement joins TRBV3-1 to TRBJ2-1; a possible D gene is TRBD1 (6 bases). This CDR3 comprises 14 residues. V was clipped by 0 bases and J by 10 bases, with 13 bases between them. CDR1 LGHDT and CDR2 YNNKEL come from the germline V gene (reference sequence). Written as DNA, the CDR3 is TGTGCCAGCAGCCAAGATCCAGGGACACCGGAGCAGTTCTTC. Its translation is CASSQDPGTPEQFF.

This clonotype has a handful of counts. This chain connects TRBV7-2 to TRBJ2-3; 8 nucleotides line up with TRBD2. This CDR3 has 15 amino acids. The J segment lost 3 bases and the V segment lost 4 bases, leaving 6 bases of the junction unmatched. CDR1 SGHTA and CDR2 FQGNSA come from the germline V gene. The CDR3: CASSSKRGQTDTQYF. The CDR3 DNA is TGTGCCAGCAGCTCCAAGCGGGGGCAGACAGATACGCAGTATTTT.

This clonotype was counted many times. DNA for the CDR3: TGCGCCAGCAGCTTTAAGGCTCCTAATTCACCCCTCCACTTT. Its protein product is CASSFKAPNSPLHF. The J gene is TRBJ1-6, the V gene TRBV5-1; unclear D gene. The germline V gene encodes CDR1 SGHRS and CDR2 YFSETQ. This CDR3 has 14 amino acids. The V and J ends lost 2 bases and 6 bases respectively, with 9 bases between them.

This clonotype was counted only a few times. V is TRBV12-3 or TRBV12-4 and J is TRBJ2-7; the D is unclear. V was trimmed by 6 bases and J by 6 bases, leaving 12 bases between them. This CDR3 spans 12 amino acids. CDR3: CASRSDTLEQYF. The CDR3 nucleotides read TGTGCCAGCAGGTCAGACACCCTCGAGCAGTACTTC.

This clonotype was counted ten times or more. This sequence joins TRBV18 and TRBJ1-1; D is unclear. CDR1 and CDR2 from the germline V gene are KGHSH and LQKENI. The CDR3 runs to 13 residues. Trimming cost V 0 bases and J 0 bases, with 2 bases left between them. CDR3: CASSPPVNTEAFF. The CDR3 nucleotides read TGTGCCAGCTCACCACCGGTGAACACTGAAGCTTTCTTT.

In this sample, this clonotype turned up a few times. The chain recombines TRBV7-8 with TRBJ2-3, with D perhaps matching TRBD1 (6 bases). V dropped 3 bases and J dropped 5 bases, with 12 bases sitting between them. This CDR3 contains 14 residues. The germline V gene has CDR1 SGHVS and CDR2 FQNEAQ. The CDR3 nucleotides are TGTGCCAGCAGCTTGGGCAGGGGCTTAGATACGCAGTATTTT. It specifies CASSLGRGLDTQYF.

This chain uses TRBV7-9 with TRBJ1-2; the D gene is possibly TRBD1 (5 bases). This CDR3 is 14 amino acids long. Trimming removed 5 bases from V and 4 bases from J, with 14 bases in between. The germline V gene encodes CDR1 SEHNR and CDR2 FQNEAQ (reference sequence). The CDR3 region has the DNA TGTGCCAGCAGCCTGGGGCTGGGTTTCTATGGCTACACCTTC. Translating it yields CASSLGLGFYGYTF.

The rearrangement links TRBV5-1 to TRBJ1-2; D is perhaps TRBD1 (6 bases). CDR3 length: 14 residues. The germline gives CDR1 SGHRS, CDR2 YFSETQ. The V and J ends lost 0 bases and 7 bases respectively, with 13 bases between them. The CDR3 DNA reads TGCGCCAGCAGCTTGGAAGGGGGGGCCAGTGGCTACACCTTC. Protein product: CASSLEGGASGYTF. Combining the CDR3 with reference TRBV5-1 and TRBJ1-2 gives the whole variable domain KAGVTQTPRYLIKTRGQQVTLSCSPISGHRSVSWYQQTPGQGLQFLFEYFSETQRNKGNFPGRFSGRQFSNSRSEMNVSTLELGDSALYLCASSLEGGASGYTFGSGTRLTVV.

This rearrangement joins TRBV3-1 to TRBJ1-4; D gene uncertain. Trimming cost V 1 base and J 4 bases, with 7 bases left between them. CDR3 length: 14 amino acids. Germline values: CDR1 LGHDT, CDR2 YNNKEL (reference sequence). CDR3 region: CASSQARDNEKLFF. The DNA for the CDR3 is TGTGCCAGCAGCCAAGCGAGGGATAATGAAAAACTGTTTTTT. The complete variable domain, with remaining parts taken from reference TRBV3-1 and TRBJ1-4, reads DTAVSQTPKYLVTQMGNDKSIKCEQNLGHDTMYWYKQDSKKFLKIMFSYNNKELIINETVPNRFSPKSPDKAHLNLHINSLELGDSAVYFCASSQARDNEKLFFGSGTQLSVL.

This clonotype showed up just a few times. The gene calls are TRBV3-1 and TRBJ2-3, with D hard to call. The V and J ends lost 0 bases and 14 bases respectively, with 12 bases between them. The CDR3 has 12 residues. Germline CDR1 and CDR2: LGHDT and YNNKEL (reference sequence). This CDR3 reads CASSQDGSARYF. CDR3 nucleotide sequence: TGTGCCAGCAGCCAAGATGGGTCGGCAAGGTATTTT.

This clonotype came up a few times. The chain uses TRBV4-1 and TRBJ1-1; 8 bases line up with TRBD1. The CDR3 loop spans 13 amino acids. CDR1 MGHRA and CDR2 YSYEKL come from the germline V gene. V was pared by 4 bases and J by 8 bases, with 6 bases of the junction left unmatched. The CDR3, as DNA: TGCGCCAGCAGCCCTGGGACAGGTGGCGAAGCTTTCTTT. Translating it yields CASSPGTGGEAFF.

This clonotype showed up just a few times. V and J are TRBV6-5 and TRBJ2-1, with TRBD2 as a possible D gene (7 bases). Trimming pared 3 bases from V and 11 bases from J, leaving 11 bases between. This CDR3 is built from 12 residues. CDR1 MNHEY and CDR2 SVGAGI come from the germline V gene. CDR3 amino acids: CASSYRGGKQFF. CDR3 nucleotide sequence: TGTGCCAGCAGTTATAGGGGGGGGAAGCAGTTCTTC.

This clonotype was detected ten times or more. V gene TRBV6-6 combines with J gene TRBJ1-2; 9 bases line up with TRBD1. Looked up from germline, CDR1 is MNHNY and CDR2 is SVGAGI (reference sequence). V was pared by 1 base and J by 5 bases, with 5 bases of the junction left unmatched. This CDR3 has 15 amino acids. The CDR3 region is CASSYLQGAGYGYTF. DNA of the CDR3: TGTGCCAGCAGTTACTTACAGGGGGCAGGTTATGGCTACACCTTC.